This TCR beta chain was sequenced for a study of blood T cell repertoires in COVID-19. Two negative PCRs, clearance, or symptom resolution characterized the recovered Cohort 3 donors. Generated by immunoSEQ multiplex PCR, the TCRdb table keeps only in-frame clones and is missing some. The data show 150,000 to 200,000 clones, with just over 85% seen just once and approximately 9% held by the top ten. The CDR3 consists of 15 residues. Germline CDR1 reads MNHEY; CDR2 reads SVGEGT. Trimming took off 4 bases at V and 4 bases at J, with 13 bases between the two ends. Source material: PBMCs or T cells enriched from blood (not recorded which). The TCR comes from a woman aged 18-29 years who had recovered from COVID-19. The V and J genes are TRBV6-2 or TRBV6-3 and TRBJ1-4, with D possibly being TRBD1 (6 bases). The CDR3 nucleotides read TGTGCCAGCAGTTTCTTTGACAGGAATAATGAAAAACTGTTTTTT. Amino acids: CASSFFDRNNEKLFF.